The 7 T cell receptor beta chains in this list originate from one sample, sequenced in a study of shared clonotypes between healthy human individuals. Here immunoSEQ multiplex PCR was the method, and the copy in TCRdb shows in-frame clones only, minus some. The sample has some 470,000 clones, 75% to 85% seen once; the top ten hold 13%. Specimen: PBMCs. The receptors here all came from a woman aged 40 to 50 in good health. Some clones in this sample may be carry-over from other donors' samples.

This chain connects TRBV2 to TRBJ1-2, with D possibly matching TRBD1 (6 bases). The CDR3 is 12 amino acids. Trimming cost V 7 bases and J 8 bases, with 14 bases left between them. The germline V gene has CDR1 SNHLY and CDR2 FYNNEI. This CDR3 reads CASNPGQRGYTF. The CDR3 region has the DNA TGTGCCAGCAACCCCGGACAGCGGGGCTACACCTTC.

V usage is TRBV27 and J usage is TRBJ2-2; 9 nucleotides match TRBD1. Unmatched junction bases numbered 10, after V lost 10 bases and J lost 7 bases. CDR3 length: 14 residues. Looked up from germline, CDR1 is MNHEY and CDR2 is SMNVEV (reference sequence). The CDR3 coding sequence is TGTGCCACCCGGGACAGGGCTCTTAGCGGGGAGCTGTTTTTT. This encodes CATRDRALSGELFF.

The chain combines TRBV19 with TRBJ1-4; the D gene is possibly TRBD1 (5 bases). Germline V gene lookup returns CDR1 LNHDA and CDR2 SQIVND (reference sequence). Trimming took off 5 bases at V and 5 bases at J, with 15 bases between the two ends. This CDR3 region has 15 residues. Here the CDR3 DNA reads TGTGCCAGTAGTTCCAGGGTGTTCGGAAATGAAAAACTGTTTTTT. Protein sequence: CASSSRVFGNEKLFF.

A single count supports this clone. J is TRBJ1-1 and V is TRBV7-9; maybe TRBD1 (6 bases). Trimming left V 5 bases short and J 1 base short, with 11 bases between. CDR3 length: 14 residues. Per germline, CDR1 SEHNR and CDR2 FQNEAQ (reference sequence). CDR3 DNA sequence: TGTGCCAGCAGCGACCGGGACAAGAACACTGAAGCTTTCTTT. Its protein is CASSDRDKNTEAFF.

Concerning this clone: A far larger clone is one nucleotide away, so this likely arose from a read error. The chain uses TRBV6-5 and TRBJ2-5, with D maybe TRBD1 (6 bases). The germline CDR1 and CDR2 sequences are MNHEY and SVGAGI. The CDR3 covers 13 residues. The CDR3 protein is CASSPPGQEPQYF. The CDR3 DNA sequence: TGTGCCAGCAGTCCTCCGGGACAAGAGCCCCAGTACTTC.

This clone was observed a handful of times. The CDR3 spells CASSPSAQGSGYTF. The CDR3 region has the DNA TGTGCCAGCAGCCCCAGCGCTCAAGGGAGTGGCTACACCTTC. This chain joins TRBV7-3 and TRBJ1-2, with D unresolved. This CDR3 is built from 14 residues. V lost 5 bases and J lost 7, with 17 bases in between. CDR1 is SGHTA, CDR2 FQGTGA, per germline.

This chain links TRBV19 with TRBJ1-2; TRBD1 matches at 12 bases. This CDR3 contains 14 residues. CDR1 LNHDA and CDR2 SQIVND come from the germline V gene (reference sequence). Germline trimming cut 6 bases from V and 7 bases from J; bases unmatched to any gene: 6. The DNA of the CDR3 is TGTGCCAGTAGAACCGGGACAGGGGGCCCTGGCTACACCTTC. Amino acid sequence: CASRTGTGGPGYTF.